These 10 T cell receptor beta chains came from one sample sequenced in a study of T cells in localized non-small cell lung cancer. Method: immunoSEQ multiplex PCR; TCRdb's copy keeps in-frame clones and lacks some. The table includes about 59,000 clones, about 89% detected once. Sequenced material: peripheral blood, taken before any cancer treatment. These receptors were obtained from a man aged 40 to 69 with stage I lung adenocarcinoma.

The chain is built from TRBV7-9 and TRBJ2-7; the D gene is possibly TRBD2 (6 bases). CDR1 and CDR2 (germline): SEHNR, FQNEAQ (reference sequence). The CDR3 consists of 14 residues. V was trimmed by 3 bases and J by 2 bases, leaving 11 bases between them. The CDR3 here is CASSFGGATYEQYF. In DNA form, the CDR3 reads TGTGCCAGCAGCTTTGGCGGGGCTACCTACGAGCAGTACTTC. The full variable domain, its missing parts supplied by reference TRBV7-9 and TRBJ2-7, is DTGVSQNPRHKITKRGQNVTFRCDPISEHNRLYWYRQTLGQGPEFLTYFQNEAQLEKSRLLSDRFSAERPKGSFSTLEIQRTEQGDSAMYLCASSFGGATYEQYFGPGTRLTVT.

CDR3 protein: CATNSGGYEQYF. The CDR3 DNA reads TGTGCCACTAACTCGGGCGGCTACGAGCAGTACTTC. The chain couples TRBV28 to TRBJ2-7; D uncertain. Germline lookup yields CDR1 MDHEN and CDR2 SYDVKM. This CDR3 is 12 amino acids long. Deletions cut 10 bases from V and 3 bases from J, with 13 bases between.

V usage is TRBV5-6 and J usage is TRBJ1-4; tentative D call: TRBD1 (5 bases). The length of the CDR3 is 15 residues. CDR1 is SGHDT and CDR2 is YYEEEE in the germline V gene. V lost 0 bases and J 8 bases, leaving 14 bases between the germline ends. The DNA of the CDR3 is TGTGCCAGCAGCTTGGTTGGCAGGGAGGGCGAAAAACTGTTTTTT. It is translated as CASSLVGREGEKLFF.

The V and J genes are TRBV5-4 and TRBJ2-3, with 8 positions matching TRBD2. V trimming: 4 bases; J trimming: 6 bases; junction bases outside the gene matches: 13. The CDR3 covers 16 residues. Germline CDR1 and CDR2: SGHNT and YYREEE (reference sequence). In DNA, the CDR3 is TGTGCCAGCAGCCCCCCGGGACTAGGGGGGTTTGATACGCAGTATTTT. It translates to CASSPPGLGGFDTQYF.

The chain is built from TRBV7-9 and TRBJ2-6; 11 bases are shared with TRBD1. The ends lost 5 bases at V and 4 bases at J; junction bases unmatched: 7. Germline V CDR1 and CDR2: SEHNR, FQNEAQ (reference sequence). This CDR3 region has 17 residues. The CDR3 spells CASSLGQGARGANVLTF. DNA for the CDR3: TGTGCCAGCAGCCTAGGACAGGGGGCGCGAGGGGCCAACGTCCTGACTTTC.

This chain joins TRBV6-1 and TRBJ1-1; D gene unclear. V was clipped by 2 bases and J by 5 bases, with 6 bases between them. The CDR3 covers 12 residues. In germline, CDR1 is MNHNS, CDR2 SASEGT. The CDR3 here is CASSERGTEAFF. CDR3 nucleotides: TGTGCCAGCAGTGAACGGGGAACTGAAGCTTTCTTT.

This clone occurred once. This CDR3 is CASSYSLDSEKLFF. DNA for the CDR3: TGTGCCAGTAGTTACTCTCTGGACAGTGAAAAACTGTTTTTT. The chain is built from TRBV19 and TRBJ1-4; D is possibly TRBD1 (6 bases). Germline V CDR1 and CDR2: LNHDA, SQIVND (reference sequence). V was shortened by 5 bases and J by 7 bases, with 14 bases between the two germline ends. The CDR3 consists of 14 residues. The full variable domain, in which reference TRBV19 and TRBJ1-4 provide the parts outside the CDR3, is DGGITQSPKYLFRKEGQNVTLSCEQNLNHDAMYWYRQDPGQGLRLIYYSQIVNDFQKGDIAEGYSVSREKKESFPLTVTSAQKNPTAFYLCASSYSLDSEKLFFGSGTQLSVL.

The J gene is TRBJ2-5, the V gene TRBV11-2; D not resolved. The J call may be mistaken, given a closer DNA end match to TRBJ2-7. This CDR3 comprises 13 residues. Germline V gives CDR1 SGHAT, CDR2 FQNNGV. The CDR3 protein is CASSLGASYEQYF. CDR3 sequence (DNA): TGTGCCAGCAGCTTAGGGGCTAGCTACGAGCAGTACTTC.

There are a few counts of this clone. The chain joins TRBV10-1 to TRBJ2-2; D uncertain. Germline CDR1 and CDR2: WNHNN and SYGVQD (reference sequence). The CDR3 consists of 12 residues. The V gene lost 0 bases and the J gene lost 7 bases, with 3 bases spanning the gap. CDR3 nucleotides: TGCGCCAGCAGTGAGTCGGGCGGGGAGCTGTTTTTT. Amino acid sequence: CASSESGGELFF.

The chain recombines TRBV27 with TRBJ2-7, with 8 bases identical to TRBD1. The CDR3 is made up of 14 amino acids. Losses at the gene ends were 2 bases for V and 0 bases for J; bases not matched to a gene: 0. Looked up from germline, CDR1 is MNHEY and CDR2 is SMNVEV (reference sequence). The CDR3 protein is CASSLTGGSYEQYF. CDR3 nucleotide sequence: TGTGCCAGCAGTTTAACAGGGGGCTCCTACGAGCAGTACTTC.